This record looks at one TCR beta chain sequence and its context. This entry comes from a study of blood T cell repertoires in COVID-19. Per the germline V gene, CDR1 is ENHRY and CDR2 is SYGVKD. V lost 6 bases, J lost 3 bases, and 7 bases stayed unmatched. CDR3 size: 14 residues. The method was immunoSEQ multiplex PCR; TCRdb's version includes in-frame clones alone and lacks a portion of them. This table has around 100,000 clones, 80% to 95% appearing once. This rearrangement joins TRBV10-3 to TRBJ2-7; 8 bases are a match to TRBD1. The sequence was collected from a man younger than 35 with COVID-19, enrolled during active disease. Sequenced: peripheral blood. The CDR3 sequence: CAISMGQDLYEQYF. The CDR3 bases are TGTGCCATCAGCATGGGACAGGACCTCTACGAGCAGTACTTC.